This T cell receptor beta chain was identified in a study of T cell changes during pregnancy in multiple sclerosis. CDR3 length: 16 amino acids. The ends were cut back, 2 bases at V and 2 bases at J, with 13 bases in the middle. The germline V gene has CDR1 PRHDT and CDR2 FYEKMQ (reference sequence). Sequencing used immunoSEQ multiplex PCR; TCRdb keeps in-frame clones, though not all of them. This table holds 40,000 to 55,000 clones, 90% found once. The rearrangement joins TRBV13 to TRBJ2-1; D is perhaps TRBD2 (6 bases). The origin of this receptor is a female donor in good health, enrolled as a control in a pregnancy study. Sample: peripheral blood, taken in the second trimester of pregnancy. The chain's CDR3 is CASSLWGTPTYNEQFF. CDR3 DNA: TGTGCCAGCAGCTTATGGGGGACTCCCACCTACAATGAGCAGTTCTTC.